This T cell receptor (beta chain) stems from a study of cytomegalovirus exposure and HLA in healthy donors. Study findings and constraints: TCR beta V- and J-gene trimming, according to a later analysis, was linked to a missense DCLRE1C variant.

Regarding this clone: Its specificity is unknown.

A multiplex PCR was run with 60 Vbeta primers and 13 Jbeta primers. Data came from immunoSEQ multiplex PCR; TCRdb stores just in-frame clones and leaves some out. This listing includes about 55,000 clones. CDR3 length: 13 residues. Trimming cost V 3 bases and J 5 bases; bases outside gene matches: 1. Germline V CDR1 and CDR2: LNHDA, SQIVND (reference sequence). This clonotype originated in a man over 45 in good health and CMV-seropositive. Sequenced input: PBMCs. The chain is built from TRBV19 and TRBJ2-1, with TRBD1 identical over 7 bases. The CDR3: CASSIQGDNEQFF. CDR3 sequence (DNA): TGTGCCAGTAGTATCCAGGGGGACAATGAGCAGTTCTTC.